This TCR beta chain originates from a study of T cells in Graves' hyperthyroidism and ophthalmopathy. Notes on the study in general: Within blood appeared most thyroid clonotypes that had expanded above 0.001.

This CDR3 contains 11 residues. From germline, CDR1 is DFQATT and CDR2 SNEGSKA (reference sequence). Between the trimmed V and J ends, which lost 5 bases and 1 base, there was a span of 2 bases. This clonotype appeared a few times. No antigen is known for it. Amplified regions were TCR beta CDR3 sequences from RNA transcripts. With the HTBI primer set, the TCR CDR3 went through a first round of RT-PCR. TCRdb used MiXCR to reprocess the multiplex PCR reads, holding one entry per CDR3 protein. The top ten hold 8% to 9% of the sample, which has about 840,000 distinct CDR3 sequences, over 35% seen once. The TCR comes from a man aged 18-30 years with Graves' hyperthyroidism. The chain employs TRBV20-1 and TRBJ2-2; D is unclear. The sequenced material came from blood. The DNA of the CDR3 is TGCAGTGCTGAGAACACCGGGGAGCTGTTTTTT. Protein: CSAENTGELFF.